Listed here are 8 T cell receptor beta chains from one sample, sequenced in a study of T cells in Graves' hyperthyroidism and ophthalmopathy. Regions amplified from RNA transcripts were the TCR beta CDR3 regions. First-round RT-PCR targeting the TCR CDR3 was performed with the HTBI primer set. TCRdb ran MiXCR on the multiplex PCR reads and lists one entry per CDR3 protein. The sample records fewer than 550,000 distinct CDR3 sequences, around 16% being singletons. The source material was blood. The receptors derive from a woman younger than 35 with Graves' hyperthyroidism.

The sample holds many counts of this clonotype. The chain is built from TRBV3-1 and TRBJ2-1, with TRBD2 identical over 12 bases. The CDR3 totals 14 residues. The junction had 7 bases not matched to a gene; V was cut back by 4 bases and J by 12 bases. CDR1 is LGHDT and CDR2 is YNNKEL in the germline V gene (reference sequence). The CDR3 protein is CASSPGTSGLGQFF. DNA of the CDR3: TGTGCCAGCAGCCCTGGGACTAGCGGGTTGGGGCAGTTCTTC.

Many counts were recorded for this clonotype. The chain employs TRBV12-3 or TRBV12-4 and TRBJ1-2, with D possibly TRBD1 on 6 matching bases. This CDR3 is 13 amino acids long. Trimming removed 5 bases at V and 3 bases at J, with 10 bases between. CDR3 sequence reads: CASSPQGDYGYTF. The CDR3 DNA follows: TGTGCCAGCAGTCCACAGGGAGACTATGGCTACACCTTC.

This clonotype was observed many times. J is TRBJ1-2 and V is TRBV5-1; TRBD1 matches at 11 bases. The CDR3 loop spans 15 amino acids. The germline V gene has CDR1 SGHRS and CDR2 YFSETQ. The trim removed 4 bases at V and 7 bases at J, leaving 9 bases unmatched. Here the CDR3 DNA reads TGCGCCAGCAGCCCCGGACAGGGGGCGTCGCGTGGCTACACCTTC. Translation: CASSPGQGASRGYTF.

J is TRBJ2-5 and V is TRBV19; D gene ambiguous. V dropped 4 bases and J dropped 2 bases, with 5 bases sitting between them. Germline V lookup: CDR1 LNHDA, CDR2 SQIVND (reference sequence). The CDR3 totals 12 residues. The CDR3 DNA sequence: TGTGCCAGTAGTAAACCACAAGAGACCCAGTACTTC. This sequence encodes CASSKPQETQYF. Variable domain in full (rest from reference TRBV19 and TRBJ2-5): DGGITQSPKYLFRKEGQNVTLSCEQNLNHDAMYWYRQDPGQGLRLIYYSQIVNDFQKGDIAEGYSVSREKKESFPLTVTSAQKNPTAFYLCASSKPQETQYFGPGTRLLVL.

The CDR3 loop reads CSKRGGSYNEQFF. CDR3 bases: TGCAGTAAGCGGGGGGGCTCCTACAATGAGCAGTTCTTC. V gene TRBV29-1 combines with J gene TRBJ2-1, with 10 bases identical to TRBD2. Germline values: CDR1 SQVTM, CDR2 ANQGSEA. CDR3 size: 13 residues.

J is TRBJ1-1 and V is TRBV28; 9 bases match TRBD1. J lost 3 bases, V lost 4 bases, and 6 bases had no gene match. The CDR3 is 15 amino acids. Germline V gene lookup returns CDR1 MDHEN and CDR2 SYDVKM. CDR3 sequence reads: CASSSDRGRYTEAFF. For the CDR3, the DNA is TGTGCCAGCAGTTCCGACAGGGGGAGGTACACTGAAGCTTTCTTT.

This clonotype was found many times. The gene calls are TRBV18 and TRBJ2-1; D gene uncertain. V lost 6 bases and J 0 bases, leaving 15 bases between the germline ends. This CDR3 has 16 residues. The germline CDR1 and CDR2 sequences are KGHSH and LQKENI. The CDR3 here is CASSPSAVRSYNEQFF. CDR3 nucleotide sequence: TGTGCCAGCTCGCCATCCGCGGTCCGCTCCTACAATGAGCAGTTCTTC.

This clonotype came up many times. The rearrangement links TRBV19 to TRBJ1-2; TRBD1 is a possible D gene (6 bases). The CDR3 runs to 14 residues. The germline V gene encodes CDR1 LNHDA and CDR2 SQIVND (reference sequence). The V and J ends lost 4 bases and 3 bases respectively, with 12 bases between them. CDR3 nucleotide sequence: TGTGCCAGTAGTACCTCCGACAGGTACTATGGCTACACCTTC. It translates to CASSTSDRYYGYTF.